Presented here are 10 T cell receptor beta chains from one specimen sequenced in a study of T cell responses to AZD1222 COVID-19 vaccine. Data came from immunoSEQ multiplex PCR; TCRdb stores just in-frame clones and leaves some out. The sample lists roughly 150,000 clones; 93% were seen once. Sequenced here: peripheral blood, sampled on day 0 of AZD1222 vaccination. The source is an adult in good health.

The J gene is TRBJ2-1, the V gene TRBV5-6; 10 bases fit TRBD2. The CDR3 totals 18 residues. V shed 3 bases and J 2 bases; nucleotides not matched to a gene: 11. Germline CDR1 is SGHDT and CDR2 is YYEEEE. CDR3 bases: TGTGCCAGCAGCTCCCTAGGGGTAGCGGGAGGACCCTACAATGAGCAGTTCTTC. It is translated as CASSSLGVAGGPYNEQFF.

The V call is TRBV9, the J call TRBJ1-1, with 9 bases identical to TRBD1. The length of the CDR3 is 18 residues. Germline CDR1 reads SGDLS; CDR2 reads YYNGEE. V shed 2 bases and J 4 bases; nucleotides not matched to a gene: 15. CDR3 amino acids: CASSVMPGQGPLGTEAFF. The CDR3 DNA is TGTGCCAGCAGCGTCATGCCGGGACAGGGACCCTTAGGCACTGAAGCTTTCTTT.

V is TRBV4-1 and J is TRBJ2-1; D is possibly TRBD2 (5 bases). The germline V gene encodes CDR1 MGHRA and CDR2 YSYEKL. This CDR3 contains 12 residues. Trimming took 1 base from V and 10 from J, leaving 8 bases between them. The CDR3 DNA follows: TGCGCCAGCAGCCAAGCGTCGGGGGAGCAGTTCTTC. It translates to CASSQASGEQFF.

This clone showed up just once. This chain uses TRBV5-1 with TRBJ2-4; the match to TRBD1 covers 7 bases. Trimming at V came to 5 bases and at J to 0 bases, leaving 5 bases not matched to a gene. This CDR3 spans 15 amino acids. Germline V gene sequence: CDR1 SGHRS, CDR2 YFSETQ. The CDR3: CASSRGGPAKNIQYF. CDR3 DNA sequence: TGCGCCAGCAGTAGAGGGGGCCCAGCCAAAAACATTCAGTACTTC.

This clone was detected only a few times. The CDR3 nucleotides are TGCGCCAGCAGCCGTGATAGGGGGGAGCAGTACTTC. Amino acids: CASSRDRGEQYF. This chain uses TRBV4-1 with TRBJ2-7; a possible D gene is TRBD1 (6 bases). The CDR3 spans 12 residues. Germline V lookup: CDR1 MGHRA, CDR2 YSYEKL. V lost 4 bases and J lost 7, with 11 bases in between.

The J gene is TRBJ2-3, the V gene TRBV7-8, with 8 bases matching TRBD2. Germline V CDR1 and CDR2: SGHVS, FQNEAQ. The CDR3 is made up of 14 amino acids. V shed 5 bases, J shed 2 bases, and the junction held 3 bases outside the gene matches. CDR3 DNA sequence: TGTGCCAGCAGCCCCGGGAGGGCCACAGATACGCAGTATTTT. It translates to CASSPGRATDTQYF.

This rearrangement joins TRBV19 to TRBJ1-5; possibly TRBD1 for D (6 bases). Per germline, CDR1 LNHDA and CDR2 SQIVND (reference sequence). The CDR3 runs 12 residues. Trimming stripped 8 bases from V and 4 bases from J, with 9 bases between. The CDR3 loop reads CASEQGNQPQHF. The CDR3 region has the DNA TGTGCCAGTGAACAGGGAAATCAGCCCCAGCATTTT.

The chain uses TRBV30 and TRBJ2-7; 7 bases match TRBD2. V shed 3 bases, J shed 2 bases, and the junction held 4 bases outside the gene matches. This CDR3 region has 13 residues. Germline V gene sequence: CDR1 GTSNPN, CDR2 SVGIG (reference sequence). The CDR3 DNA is TGTGCCTGGAGGGGGAGGGGACCCTACGAGCAGTACTTC. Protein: CAWRGRGPYEQYF.

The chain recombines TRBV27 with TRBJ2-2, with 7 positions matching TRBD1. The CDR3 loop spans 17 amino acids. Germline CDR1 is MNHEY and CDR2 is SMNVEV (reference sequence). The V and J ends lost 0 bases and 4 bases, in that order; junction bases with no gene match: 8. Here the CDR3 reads CASSLSYGDSGTGELFF. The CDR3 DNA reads TGTGCCAGCAGTTTATCGTACGGGGACAGCGGCACCGGGGAGCTGTTTTTT.

CDR3 sequence: CASSLRVTGELFF. The CDR3 DNA sequence: TGCGCCAGCAGCTTGCGGGTCACCGGGGAGCTGTTTTTT. The chain recombines TRBV5-1 with TRBJ2-2; D uncertain. From germline, CDR1 is SGHRS and CDR2 YFSETQ. This CDR3 spans 13 amino acids. Deletions cut 1 base from V and 4 bases from J, with 5 bases between. Using reference TRBV5-1 and TRBJ2-2 for the parts outside the CDR3, the full variable domain is KAGVTQTPRYLIKTRGQQVTLSCSPISGHRSVSWYQQTPGQGLQFLFEYFSETQRNKGNFPGRFSGRQFSNSRSEMNVSTLELGDSALYLCASSLRVTGELFFGEGSRLTVL.